One and the same sample provided the 27 T cell receptor beta chains below, sequenced in a study of beta chain features in type 1 diabetes. The study reverse transcribed the entire isolated RNA, so it sequenced expressed TCRB transcripts. Method: immunoSEQ multiplex PCR; TCRdb's copy keeps in-frame clones and lacks some. The sample contains 900,000 or so clones, about 17% of which appear only once. The source material was naive CD4+ T cells from blood. The source is a young woman in good health.

The chain uses TRBV18 and TRBJ2-7, with unresolved D. Germline-derived CDR1 and CDR2 are KGHSH and LQKENI. The CDR3 loop spans 13 amino acids. Trimming took off 3 bases at V and 7 bases at J, with 13 bases between the two ends. CDR3 amino acids: CASSPLGPGEQYF. In DNA form, the CDR3 reads TGTGCCAGCTCACCTTTAGGGCCTGGAGAGCAGTACTTC.

The chain carries TRBV18 and TRBJ1-2; D is uncertain. The CDR3 is 13 residues long. Trimming shortened V by 2 bases and J by 8 bases, and 12 bases separated the two germline ends. The germline CDR1 and CDR2 sequences are KGHSH and LQKENI. CDR3 region: CASSPGEEHGYTF. CDR3 coding DNA: TGTGCCAGCTCACCAGGGGAGGAACACGGCTACACCTTC.

This clone was seen only a few times. The chain is built from TRBV5-8 and TRBJ1-5; TRBD1 matches 8 bases. V shed 4 bases, J shed 4 bases, and the junction held 4 bases outside the gene matches. The CDR3 covers 14 residues. Germline loops: CDR1 SGHTS, CDR2 YDEGEE. CDR3 sequence reads: CASSVGTGNQPQHF. The CDR3 DNA follows: TGTGCCAGCAGCGTTGGGACAGGTAATCAGCCCCAGCATTTT. Filled out from reference TRBV5-8 and TRBJ1-5, the complete variable domain reads EAGVTQSPTHLIKTRGQQATLRCSPISGHTSVYWYQQALGLGLQFLLWYDEGEERNRGNFPPRFSGRQFPNYSSELNVNALELEDSALYLCASSVGTGNQPQHFGDGTRLSIL.

This clone was seen only a few times. The V gene is TRBV7-8, the J gene TRBJ2-2, with TRBD2 matching over 8 bases. CDR3 size: 16 residues. Germline lookup yields CDR1 SGHVS and CDR2 FQNEAQ. V shed 3 bases and J 5 bases; nucleotides not matched to a gene: 8. The CDR3 is CASSFQREIRTGELFF. The CDR3 nucleotides read TGTGCCAGCAGCTTCCAGCGGGAGATAAGGACCGGGGAGCTGTTTTTT.

This clone was picked up a small number of times. The rearrangement links TRBV29-1 to TRBJ2-4; D remains unclear. In germline, CDR1 is SQVTM, CDR2 ANQGSEA. This CDR3 region has 13 residues. Trimming stripped 4 bases from V and 1 base from J, with 8 bases between. The CDR3 is CSVAGRAKNIQYF. CDR3 DNA: TGCAGCGTTGCCGGCAGGGCCAAAAACATTCAGTACTTC.

V usage is TRBV7-3 and J usage is TRBJ2-3; D is unclear. The CDR3 covers 12 residues. Deletions cut 5 bases from V and 6 bases from J, with 9 bases between. Looked up from germline, CDR1 is SGHTA and CDR2 is FQGTGA. The CDR3: CASSISSDTQYF. The CDR3 nucleotides read TGTGCCAGCAGCATATCATCCGATACGCAGTATTTT.

Ten or more counts support this clone. The rearrangement uses TRBV16 and TRBJ2-1; 8 bases are shared with TRBD1. The CDR3 is made up of 14 amino acids. With 0 bases clipped from V and 14 bases from J, the junction kept 9 bases outside the gene matches. From germline, CDR1 is KGHSY and CDR2 FQNENV. The CDR3 sequence is CASSQSTTQGAKFF. In DNA, the CDR3 is TGTGCCAGCAGCCAATCGACCACCCAGGGGGCTAAGTTCTTC.

This clone was detected only a few times. The CDR3 reads CATRVRDAGYNEQFF. CDR3 nucleotide sequence: TGTGCCACCCGGGTTAGGGACGCCGGGTACAATGAGCAGTTCTTC. The chain uses TRBV21-1 and TRBJ2-1. TRBV21-1 is deemed a pseudogene. This CDR3 comprises 15 residues.

In this sample, this clone turned up once. The chain joins TRBV10-3 to TRBJ2-3; a weak D match, TRBD1 (6 bases). The CDR3 is 13 amino acids. V gave up 7 bases and J gave up 0 bases, with 8 bases separating them. Germline CDR1 reads ENHRY; CDR2 reads SYGVKD. CDR3 loop: CAITGQSTDTQYF. The CDR3 DNA sequence: TGTGCCATCACCGGACAGAGCACAGATACGCAGTATTTT.

The rearrangement joins TRBV19 to TRBJ2-7, with TRBD2 identical over 12 bases. V was clipped by 3 bases and J by 3 bases; unmatched bases: 12. This CDR3 comprises 18 residues. Looked up from germline, CDR1 is LNHDA and CDR2 is SQIVND (reference sequence). CDR3 residues: CASSMEATGTSGYYEQYF. The CDR3 nucleotides read TGTGCCAGTAGTATGGAGGCAACCGGGACTAGCGGGTACTACGAGCAGTACTTC. The entire variable domain, with the rest obtained from reference TRBV19 and TRBJ2-7, is as follows: DGGITQSPKYLFRKEGQNVTLSCEQNLNHDAMYWYRQDPGQGLRLIYYSQIVNDFQKGDIAEGYSVSREKKESFPLTVTSAQKNPTAFYLCASSMEATGTSGYYEQYFGPGTRLTVT.

In its sample, this clone was seen a few times. The chain has TRBV6-5 and TRBJ1-2; 7 nucleotides align to TRBD1. This CDR3 contains 15 residues. The germline gives CDR1 MNHEY, CDR2 SVGAGI. V gave up 5 bases and J gave up 4 bases; unmatched junction bases: 10. DNA for the CDR3: TGTGCCAGCAGTGGACCCCGGGACAGCTCCTATGGCTACACCTTC. This translates into CASSGPRDSSYGYTF.

V usage is TRBV6-5 and J usage is TRBJ2-1, with TRBD2 matching over 8 bases. The CDR3 is 13 residues long. V lost 5 bases, J lost 9 bases, and 6 bases stayed unmatched. Germline CDR1 MNHEY, CDR2 SVGAGI. CDR3 residues: CASSGTRGSEQFF. The CDR3 DNA follows: TGTGCCAGCAGTGGGACTAGGGGGAGTGAGCAGTTCTTC.

This clone was counted a few times. The chain employs TRBV21-1 and TRBJ2-7. TRBV21-1 is shown as a pseudogene. The CDR3 loop spans 14 amino acids. The DNA for the CDR3 is TGTGCCAGCAGCAAAGCCCCACAGGGAGGTGAGCAGTACTTC. Its translation: CASSKAPQGGEQYF.

The chain is built from TRBV7-9 and TRBJ1-2, with D possibly being TRBD1 (6 bases). The CDR3 loop spans 16 amino acids. V lost 1 base and J 5 bases, leaving 17 bases between the germline ends. CDR1 is SEHNR, CDR2 FQNEAQ, per germline (reference sequence). As DNA, the CDR3 is TGTGCCAGCAGCTTAGAGGAACGACCGGGGGCTTATGGCTACACCTTC. Its translation is CASSLEERPGAYGYTF.

V and J are TRBV4-2 and TRBJ2-2; 8 positions match TRBD1. With 2 bases clipped from V and 1 base from J, the junction kept 0 bases outside the gene matches. CDR1 is LGHNA, CDR2 YNFKEQ, per germline. The CDR3 runs 15 residues. The CDR3 DNA sequence: TGTGCCAGCAGCCAAACAGGGGGGAACACCGGGGAGCTGTTTTTT. This translates into CASSQTGGNTGELFF.

The chain carries TRBV10-1 and TRBJ2-5, with 9 bases identical to TRBD1. CDR3 length equals 15 residues. V gave up 0 bases and J gave up 2 bases; unmatched junction bases: 1. Per germline, CDR1 WNHNN and CDR2 SYGVQD (reference sequence). The CDR3 protein is CASSESTGGQETQYF. CDR3 sequence (DNA): TGCGCCAGCAGTGAGTCGACAGGGGGACAAGAGACCCAGTACTTC.

Comment on this clone: The same CDR3 can be traced to other DNA sequences in this sample. V usage is TRBV18 and J usage is TRBJ2-2; D is unresolved. The CDR3 is made up of 13 amino acids. Trimming removed 3 bases from V and 3 bases from J, with 5 bases in between. Germline V gene lookup returns CDR1 KGHSH and CDR2 LQKENI. The chain's CDR3 is CASSPQDTGELFF. In DNA, the CDR3 is TGTGCCAGCTCACCCCAGGACACCGGGGAGCTGTTTTTT.

The chain has TRBV6-6 and TRBJ2-3; a weak D match, TRBD1 (6 bases). Trimming left V 0 bases short and J 6 bases short, with 13 bases between. This CDR3 region has 15 residues. CDR1 and CDR2 from the germline V gene are MNHNY and SVGAGI (reference sequence). The CDR3 protein is CASSYSGHRLDTQYF. DNA for the CDR3: TGTGCCAGCAGTTACTCGGGACACCGTCTTGATACGCAGTATTTT.

This clone has a handful of counts. The chain recombines TRBV29-1 with TRBJ1-1, with D possibly being TRBD1 (5 bases). The germline V gene encodes CDR1 SQVTM and CDR2 ANQGSEA. The CDR3 extends over 14 amino acids. Between the trimmed V and J ends, which lost 7 bases and 1 base, there was a span of 16 bases. The CDR3 loop is CSGKTGTSNTEAFF. The CDR3 coding sequence is TGCAGCGGGAAAACCGGGACTTCGAACACTGAAGCTTTCTTT.

The rearrangement links TRBV2 to TRBJ2-3, with 7 bases identical to TRBD1. The germline V gene encodes CDR1 SNHLY and CDR2 FYNNEI. The length of the CDR3 is 16 residues. After removal of 4 bases from V and 2 bases from J, the junction contained 9 bases not matched to a gene. CDR3 loop: CASSGYGTENTDTQYF. The CDR3 DNA reads TGTGCCAGCAGTGGGTACGGGACAGAGAACACAGATACGCAGTATTTT.

This clone was counted only a few times. The chain combines TRBV29-1 with TRBJ2-3; D unclear. V was cut by 6 bases and J by 2 bases, with 12 bases left in between. Germline V gene data show CDR1 as SQVTM and CDR2 as ANQGSEA. The CDR3 consists of 13 residues. The CDR3 sequence is CSVETQLTDTQYF. The DNA for the CDR3 is TGCAGCGTCGAAACACAACTCACAGATACGCAGTATTTT.

This chain joins TRBV28 and TRBJ2-7; 8 bases match TRBD1. This CDR3 region has 15 residues. The ends lost 6 bases at V and 4 bases at J; junction bases unmatched: 11. Germline loops: CDR1 MDHEN, CDR2 SYDVKM. DNA of the CDR3: TGTGCCAGCAGGTCCGGACAGGGTGATTTTTACGAGCAGTACTTC. The encoded protein is CASRSGQGDFYEQYF.

The chain is built from TRBV6-5 and TRBJ2-3, with unresolved D. Trimming cost V 2 bases and J 2 bases, with 8 bases left between them. Per germline, CDR1 MNHEY and CDR2 SVGAGI. The CDR3 consists of 14 residues. CDR3 DNA: TGTGCCAGCAGTTACAAGTTGATCACAGATACGCAGTATTTT. It specifies CASSYKLITDTQYF.

This clone was seen a few times. This sequence joins TRBV16 and TRBJ2-2; D gene uncertain. With 4 bases removed from V and 6 bases from J, the gap between germline ends came to 9 bases. The CDR3 extends over 13 amino acids. Germline V CDR1 and CDR2: KGHSY, FQNENV. The CDR3 spells CASSPHVAGELFF. The CDR3 region has the DNA TGTGCCAGCAGCCCCCACGTGGCCGGGGAGCTGTTTTTT.

This clone was recorded a few times. The chain combines TRBV18 with TRBJ2-7; D unclear. The CDR3 spans 13 residues. Germline CDR1 reads KGHSH; CDR2 reads LQKENI. V was shortened by 4 bases and J by 0 bases, with 7 bases between the two germline ends. CDR3 in DNA: TGTGCCAGCTCACGGATTAGCTCCTACGAGCAGTACTTC. This codes for CASSRISSYEQYF.

The sample holds a few counts of this clone. The chain links TRBV18 to TRBJ2-7, with D uncertain. This CDR3 contains 13 residues. Between the trimmed V and J ends, which lost 1 base and 5 bases, there was a span of 9 bases. Germline V gives CDR1 KGHSH, CDR2 LQKENI. In DNA form, the CDR3 reads TGTGCCAGCTCACCACGGGATCTGAACGAGCAGTACTTC. Translated, it gives CASSPRDLNEQYF. Full variable domain (outside the CDR3, taken from reference TRBV18 and TRBJ2-7): NAGVMQNPRHLVRRRGQEARLRCSPMKGHSHVYWYRQLPEEGLKFMVYLQKENIIDESGMPKERFSAEFPKEGPSILRIQQVVRGDSAAYFCASSPRDLNEQYFGPGTRLTVT.

The V gene is TRBV9, the J gene TRBJ2-2; no firm D call. From germline, CDR1 is SGDLS and CDR2 YYNGEE. V was shortened by 2 bases and J by 3 bases, with 11 bases between the two germline ends. CDR3 size: 15 residues. CDR3 sequence reads: CASSVNADYTGELFF. The CDR3 region has the DNA TGTGCCAGCAGCGTTAATGCAGATTACACCGGGGAGCTGTTTTTT.